This TCR beta chain was recovered during a study of response to subunit inactivated influenza vaccine (dated by TCRdb to between 2017 and 2018). Regarding the complete study: Deep quantitative T cell receptor repertoire profiling was used in the study to track responses to a trivalent subunit inactivated influenza vaccine. General study outcomes and caveats: The authors suggested that each seasonal influenza vaccination may recruit only a limited number of new T cells.

Libraries were prepared through RT-PCR. This sample was sequenced with an Illumina HiSeq 2500. TCRdb reprocessed the public reads (quality trimming at Q25 with fastp, clone calling with MiXCR) and kept in-frame beta chains. Every distinct CDR3 protein forms one entry, paired with its most common genes and DNA. For this sample the table gives more than 400,000 distinct CDR3 sequences, of which 6.5% to 8% were detected only once. The ten top clones hold about an eighth of the sample. The germline V gene (reference sequence) sets CDR1 to SEHNR and CDR2 to FQNEAQ. From the cysteine through the phenylalanine, the CDR3 covers 16 amino acids. Only CDR3 DNA is held: 48 bases, read in frame from base 1. At the junction V is shortened by 2 bases and J by 4 bases; bases outside the gene matches: 8. On this clonotype itself: Its antigen is currently not known. No clone much larger than this one lies a single base away; base qualities are absent.

The receptor was isolated from a man in his fifties or sixties who received an inactivated influenza vaccine. Donor details come from another sample of the same person, matched by shared clones. The starting material was PBMCs from blood, obtained about 23 months after vaccination. The V and J segments used are TRBV7-9 and TRBJ2-3; the junction holds 8 bases that match TRBD1. CDR3 region: CASSLSGGSGADTQYF. The DNA is TGTGCCAGCAGCTTATCAGGGGGCTCTGGGGCAGATACGCAGTATTTT.